Included here is one T cell receptor (beta chain) sequence, with context. Antigen unknown. Other DNA sequences in the sample encode the same CDR3. The record originates from a study of shared clonotypes between healthy human individuals. Study-wide points: Unshared clonotypes carried lower generation probabilities than those common to all four donors.

The germline V and J ends were trimmed by 8 bases and 0 bases, with 8 bases remaining between them. The germline gives CDR1 ENHRY, CDR2 SYGVKD. The CDR3 length is 12 residues. TCRdb's copy holds only in-frame clones and misses some; the assay was immunoSEQ multiplex PCR. The sample lists 1,400,000 or so clones, around 98.5% occurring once. Healthy and HIV-negative, the adult donors had no recent acute infections or vaccinations. The V gene is TRBV10-3, the J gene TRBJ2-7, with D possibly being TRBD2 (6 bases). The material sequenced was naive CD4+ T cells sorted from blood. Indicated subset: CD45RA+ positively selected. The source is a man aged 30 to 45 in good health. The CDR3 DNA follows: TGTGCCATCCGGGGGAGCTCCTACGAGCAGTACTTC. Its translation is CAIRGSSYEQYF.